This T cell receptor beta chain was sequenced in a study of T-cell reconstitution after alpha-beta-depleted transplantation in children. This clonotype was observed a few times. TCRbeta library preparation incorporated unique molecular identifiers. TCRdb recomputed calls from the PCR reads with MiXCR, one row per CDR3 protein. Of hundreds of thousands of distinct CDR3 sequences in the sample, approximately 16% were seen once. This receptor was identified in a human donor who donated a stem cell graft to a child with acute lymphoblastic leukemia. The sequencing used PBMCs from the stem cell graft donor, collected from the stem cell graft.

The CDR3 DNA reads as TGTGCCAGCAGTTTGGCTCAGGGGGCCAGCTATGGCTACACCTTC. Amino acid sequence: CASSLAQGASYGYTF. The V gene is TRBV27, the J gene TRBJ1-2; 8 bases fit TRBD1. The CDR3 is 15 amino acids. J was trimmed by 4 bases and V by 3 bases; bases with no gene match: 7. Germline values: CDR1 MNHEY, CDR2 SMNVEV (reference sequence).